Listed here are 10 T cell receptor beta chains from one sample, sequenced in a study of metastatic and nonmetastatic thyroid tumors. TCRdb re-called clones via MiXCR from the PCR reads. This sample yields some 21,000 clones, of which roughly 27% are seen a single time; approximately 15% belongs to the top ten. Before thyroid surgery, none of the patients had received any treatment. The sequenced material came from tumor tissue. The receptor source for this set is a male donor with papillary thyroid cancer or a benign thyroid nodule (not recorded which). Some clones in this sample may be carry-over from other donors' samples.

This chain joins TRBV5-1 and TRBJ2-7; D remains unclear. Deletions cut 5 bases from V and 3 bases from J, with 21 bases between. This CDR3 has 16 residues. Germline-derived CDR1 and CDR2 are SGHRS and YFSETQ. CDR3 DNA: TGCGCCAGCAGGGTTTGTAGGACGTTCTCGTGCTACGAGCAGTACTTC. Translation gives CASRVCRTFSCYEQYF.

The chain carries TRBV7-9 and TRBJ2-1; 11 bases map to TRBD2. CDR3 size: 14 residues. J was trimmed by 10 bases and V by 7 bases; bases with no gene match: 9. Germline CDR1 reads SEHNR; CDR2 reads FQNEAQ (reference sequence). CDR3 region: CASTLATSGREQFF. CDR3 nucleotides: TGTGCCAGCACTTTAGCAACTAGCGGGAGAGAGCAGTTCTTC.

This clone is categorized as medium-sized. This chain links TRBV19 with TRBJ1-1, with D unresolved. V dropped 5 bases and J dropped 4 bases, with 11 bases sitting between them. CDR1 is LNHDA, CDR2 SQIVND, per germline (reference sequence). The CDR3 runs 13 residues. CDR3 in DNA: TGTGCCAGTAGTTCGTCAATGAGCACTGAAGCTTTCTTT. Translation: CASSSSMSTEAFF.

V and J are TRBV18 and TRBJ2-7; D unresolved. The ends were cut back, 2 bases at V and 3 bases at J, with 11 bases in the middle. The CDR3 extends over 14 amino acids. Germline CDR1 reads KGHSH; CDR2 reads LQKENI. The CDR3 DNA reads as TGTGCCAGCTCACCAGGCGGAATAGGCTACGAGCAGTACTTC. Translation: CASSPGGIGYEQYF.

The chain couples TRBV15 to TRBJ1-6, with D unclear. Trimming left V 6 bases short and J 4 bases short, with 7 bases between. This CDR3 has 13 residues. Germline loops: CDR1 LNHNV, CDR2 YYDKDF (reference sequence). The DNA of the CDR3 is TGTGCCACCAGAGGCGAATATAATTCACCCCTCCACTTT. Protein: CATRGEYNSPLHF.

The gene calls are TRBV28 and TRBJ2-7; TRBD2 aligns across 9 bases. Germline V gene sequence: CDR1 MDHEN, CDR2 SYDVKM. V lost 3 bases to trimming and J lost 1 base; unmatched junction nucleotides: 4. The CDR3 consists of 15 residues. The CDR3 spells CASSLDSGSSYEQYF. Written as DNA, the CDR3 is TGTGCCAGCAGTTTGGATAGCGGGAGTTCCTACGAGCAGTACTTC.

The chain links TRBV6-2 or TRBV6-3 to TRBJ2-2; 9 bases are a match to TRBD1. Germline CDR1 reads MNHEY; CDR2 reads SVGEGT. J lost 5 bases, V lost 5 bases, and 6 bases had no gene match. The CDR3 has 15 residues. CDR3 region: CASSTTGGRTGELFF. CDR3 bases: TGTGCCAGCAGTACGACAGGGGGTAGGACCGGGGAGCTGTTTTTT.

In its sample, this clone was seen once. The chain links TRBV11-2 to TRBJ2-2; no clear D. This CDR3 is built from 16 residues. From germline, CDR1 is SGHAT and CDR2 FQNNGV. V was shortened by 5 bases and J by 6 bases, with 19 bases between the two germline ends. The DNA for the CDR3 is TGTGCCAGCAGCGTATATGTCGTTACTCATGCCGGGGAGCTGTTTTTT. This gives the protein CASSVYVVTHAGELFF.

The genes are TRBV30 and TRBJ2-7; D is tentatively TRBD1 or TRBD2 (6 bases each). V lost 3 bases and J lost 7, with 13 bases in between. CDR1 GTSNPN and CDR2 SVGIG come from the germline V gene (reference sequence). The CDR3 loop spans 12 amino acids. CDR3 amino acids: CAWRGGWWEQYF. In DNA, the CDR3 is TGTGCCTGGAGAGGGGGGTGGTGGGAGCAGTACTTC.

Points on this clone: Other DNA sequences in the sample encode the same CDR3. The chain is built from TRBV7-2 and TRBJ1-1; a weak D match, TRBD1 (6 bases). CDR1 and CDR2 from the germline V gene are SGHTA and FQGNSA. V was clipped by 1 base and J by 1 base, with 7 bases between them. The CDR3 contains 14 residues. This chain's CDR3 is CASSLGGPNTEAFF. CDR3 nucleotides: TGTGCCAGCAGCTTAGGGGGGCCGAACACTGAAGCTTTCTTT.